The rows below give T cell receptor beta chains drawn from one sample of a study of cytomegalovirus exposure and HLA in healthy donors. Sequenced by immunoSEQ multiplex PCR; TCRdb stores in-frame clones only, minus some. The table includes 80,000 to 100,000 clones, roughly two thirds detected once. Sequences were obtained from PBMCs. These receptors were collected from a man aged 50-60 years in good health and CMV-seronegative. Each CDR3 is given with its conserved first and last residue. Each record gives: D gene, J gene, clone size, V gene, CDR3 DNA, CDR3 protein. The D gene is left open where the match is weak. Not all rows give a size; the values are once, few, many and, for expanded clones, a class.

d_call: NA; j_call: TRBJ1-5; clone_size: NA; v_call: TRBV2; cdr3_nt: TGTGCCAGCAGGTCGGACAGCAACAATCAGCCCCAGCATTTT; cdr3_aa: CASRSDSNNQPQHF
d_call: TRBD1; j_call: TRBJ2-1; clone_size: NA; v_call: TRBV19; cdr3_nt: TGTGCCAGTATGACAGGGGATGCCTACAATGAGCAGTTCTTC; cdr3_aa: CASMTGDAYNEQFF
d_call: NA; j_call: TRBJ2-5; clone_size: few; v_call: TRBV13; cdr3_nt: TGTGCCAGCAGCTTGGGGTTTGGGACACCCGGAGGAGAGACCCAGTACTTC; cdr3_aa: CASSLGFGTPGGETQYF
d_call: TRBD2; j_call: TRBJ2-7; clone_size: NA; v_call: TRBV18; cdr3_nt: TGTGCCAGCTCCCCCCGGGGGACTAGCGAGGGGTACGAGCAGTACTTC; cdr3_aa: CASSPRGTSEGYEQYF
d_call: NA; j_call: TRBJ2-3; clone_size: NA; v_call: TRBV18; cdr3_nt: TGTGCCAGCTCACCAGCGGGGGCGGGCACAGATACGCAGTATTTT; cdr3_aa: CASSPAGAGTDTQYF
d_call: TRBD1; j_call: TRBJ2-7; clone_size: NA; v_call: TRBV7-9; cdr3_nt: TGTGCCAGCAGTAGGGGACAGGACTACGAGCAGTACTTC; cdr3_aa: CASSRGQDYEQYF
d_call: TRBD1; j_call: TRBJ2-2; clone_size: NA; v_call: TRBV6-6; cdr3_nt: TGTGCCAGCAGTTACTGGGACAGGGGGACCGGGGAGCTGTTTTTT; cdr3_aa: CASSYWDRGTGELFF
d_call: NA; j_call: TRBJ1-1; clone_size: NA; v_call: TRBV4-3; cdr3_nt: TGCGCCAGCAGCCAACAAGAGGAGATGGCGGTCGCCACTGAAGCTTTCTTT; cdr3_aa: CASSQQEEMAVATEAFF
d_call: TRBD2; j_call: TRBJ2-3; clone_size: few; v_call: TRBV7-2; cdr3_nt: TGTGCCAGCAGCTTCCTAGCGGGGCGAAGCACAGATACGCAGTATTTT; cdr3_aa: CASSFLAGRSTDTQYF
d_call: TRBD2; j_call: TRBJ2-1; clone_size: NA; v_call: TRBV7-9; cdr3_nt: TGTGCCAGCAGCGGGACTAGCGGGAGGGCCGAGCAGTTCTTC; cdr3_aa: CASSGTSGRAEQFF
d_call: NA; j_call: TRBJ1-2; clone_size: NA; v_call: TRBV10-3; cdr3_nt: TGTGCCATCAGTGAATTCCGCCCGGGGGGGGGAAACTACACCTTC; cdr3_aa: CAISEFRPGGGNYTF
d_call: TRBD1; j_call: TRBJ2-2; clone_size: NA; v_call: TRBV4-1; cdr3_nt: TGCGCCAGCAGCCGAGAGGGGGCCAACACCGGGGAGCTGTTTTTT; cdr3_aa: CASSREGANTGELFF
d_call: TRBD1; j_call: TRBJ2-7; clone_size: NA; v_call: TRBV6-5; cdr3_nt: TGTGCCAGCAGGACAGGGGTCGAGCAGTACTTC; cdr3_aa: CASRTGVEQYF
d_call: TRBD1; j_call: TRBJ1-1; clone_size: NA; v_call: TRBV2; cdr3_nt: TGTGCCAGCAGTGAACAGATGACAGGGGGTTGGGTCACTGAAGCTTTCTTT; cdr3_aa: CASSEQMTGGWVTEAFF
d_call: NA; j_call: TRBJ1-2; clone_size: NA; v_call: TRBV5-1; cdr3_nt: TGCGCCAGCAGCTTTGGACGGAACAGGATTAACTATGGCTACACCTTC; cdr3_aa: CASSFGRNRINYGYTF
d_call: TRBD1; j_call: TRBJ1-4; clone_size: NA; v_call: TRBV6-6; cdr3_nt: TGTGCCAGCAGTCCGGGACAGCTTTTTTCCCCGGAAAAACTGTTTTTT; cdr3_aa: CASSPGQLFSPEKLFF
d_call: TRBD1; j_call: TRBJ2-2; clone_size: few; v_call: TRBV7-9; cdr3_nt: TGTGCCAGCAGCCCCCAAGGACAGGGGACCGGGGAGCTGTTTTTT; cdr3_aa: CASSPQGQGTGELFF
d_call: NA; j_call: TRBJ1-3; clone_size: NA; v_call: TRBV7-2; cdr3_nt: TGTGCCAGCAGCTTATCCCAGGGAAACGGAAACACCATATATTTT; cdr3_aa: CASSLSQGNGNTIYF
d_call: NA; j_call: TRBJ1-2; clone_size: NA; v_call: TRBV5-1; cdr3_nt: TGCGCCAGCAGCCAAAGTTTTCAGGGTTTTGGCTACACCTTC; cdr3_aa: CASSQSFQGFGYTF
d_call: TRBD2; j_call: TRBJ2-2; clone_size: NA; v_call: TRBV5-1; cdr3_nt: TGCGCCAGCAGCTTGGCCAGAGCGGGGGGAAACACCGGGGAGCTGTTTTTT; cdr3_aa: CASSLARAGGNTGELFF
d_call: NA; j_call: TRBJ2-5; clone_size: NA; v_call: TRBV11-2; cdr3_nt: TGTGCCAGCAGCTTAGGGGTAGCTACCTCCCAGGAGACCCAGTACTTC; cdr3_aa: CASSLGVATSQETQYF
d_call: NA; j_call: TRBJ2-2; clone_size: NA; v_call: TRBV4-1; cdr3_nt: TGCGCCAGCAGCCCCCAGGCTCTTAACACCGGGGAGCTGTTTTTT; cdr3_aa: CASSPQALNTGELFF
d_call: TRBD1; j_call: TRBJ1-2; clone_size: few; v_call: TRBV2; cdr3_nt: TGTGCCAGCAGTGAATACTCTGTGGGACAGGGGGTGGCGCGGGGCTACACCTTC; cdr3_aa: CASSEYSVGQGVARGYTF
d_call: TRBD2; j_call: TRBJ2-7; clone_size: NA; v_call: TRBV9; cdr3_nt: TGTGCCAGCAGCGTACCCCTAGCGGGAGGGCCCGACGAGCAGTACTTC; cdr3_aa: CASSVPLAGGPDEQYF
d_call: TRBD2; j_call: TRBJ2-1; clone_size: NA; v_call: TRBV10-3; cdr3_nt: TGTGCCACCCTAGGGAGGGGCTTAGGCTCCTACAATGAGCAGTTCTTC; cdr3_aa: CATLGRGLGSYNEQFF
d_call: NA; j_call: TRBJ2-1; clone_size: NA; v_call: TRBV30; cdr3_nt: TGTGCCTGGACCCTCAGGGGGGACCCCTACAATGAGCAGTTCTTC; cdr3_aa: CAWTLRGDPYNEQFF
d_call: NA; j_call: TRBJ2-5; clone_size: NA; v_call: TRBV27; cdr3_nt: TGTGCCAGCTCCTCGTCGGAGACCCAGTACTTC; cdr3_aa: CASSSSETQYF
d_call: NA; j_call: TRBJ2-7; clone_size: once; v_call: TRBV28; cdr3_nt: TGTGCCAGCAGTCGACAGAGCTCCTACGAGCAGTACTTC; cdr3_aa: CASSRQSSYEQYF
d_call: TRBD1; j_call: TRBJ2-7; clone_size: NA; v_call: TRBV27; cdr3_nt: TGTGCCAGCAGCGGACAGGGAACCTCCTACGAGCAGTACTTC; cdr3_aa: CASSGQGTSYEQYF
d_call: NA; j_call: TRBJ2-6; clone_size: NA; v_call: TRBV27; cdr3_nt: TGTGCCAGCAGGCGGGGCTCTGGGGCCAACGTCCTGACTTTC; cdr3_aa: CASRRGSGANVLTF
d_call: NA; j_call: TRBJ2-5; clone_size: NA; v_call: TRBV10-2; cdr3_nt: TGCGCCAGCACGGTTAGGGCCAGCGGCCAAGAGACCCAGTACTTC; cdr3_aa: CASTVRASGQETQYF
d_call: NA; j_call: TRBJ2-3; clone_size: NA; v_call: TRBV5-1; cdr3_nt: TGCGCCAGCAGCTCATTAGGACAGCTCACAGATACGCAGTATTTT; cdr3_aa: CASSSLGQLTDTQYF
d_call: NA; j_call: TRBJ2-3; clone_size: few; v_call: TRBV5-1; cdr3_nt: TGCGCCAGCAGCTCGGGACTTAGCACAGATACGCAGTATTTT; cdr3_aa: CASSSGLSTDTQYF
d_call: TRBD2; j_call: TRBJ2-1; clone_size: NA; v_call: TRBV2; cdr3_nt: TGTGCCAGCAGTCAAACAAGCGGGAGCTCCTACAATGAGCAGTTCTTC; cdr3_aa: CASSQTSGSSYNEQFF
d_call: NA; j_call: TRBJ2-5; clone_size: few; v_call: TRBV5-1; cdr3_nt: TGCGCCAGCAGCCGACCCGGGGGACTAGAGACCCAGTACTTC; cdr3_aa: CASSRPGGLETQYF
d_call: TRBD2; j_call: TRBJ2-5; clone_size: NA; v_call: TRBV5-1; cdr3_nt: TGCGCCAGCAGCATCGGACTAGCGGGCTCTCAAGAGACCCAGTACTTC; cdr3_aa: CASSIGLAGSQETQYF
d_call: NA; j_call: TRBJ1-4; clone_size: once; v_call: TRBV19; cdr3_nt: TGTGCCAGTAGTATATTAAGAGGGTTTAATGAAAAACTGTTTTTT; cdr3_aa: CASSILRGFNEKLFF
d_call: TRBD1; j_call: TRBJ1-2; clone_size: NA; v_call: TRBV29-1; cdr3_nt: TGCAGCGCGCCCGGGACAGGATTAGGTGGCTACACCTTC; cdr3_aa: CSAPGTGLGGYTF
d_call: TRBD2; j_call: TRBJ2-3; clone_size: few; v_call: TRBV6-5; cdr3_nt: TGTGCCAGCAGTCCTAGCGGGAGCCCAGATACGCAGTATTTT; cdr3_aa: CASSPSGSPDTQYF
d_call: NA; j_call: TRBJ1-4; clone_size: NA; v_call: TRBV5-5; cdr3_nt: TGTGCCAGCAGCTTGGATGGGGCAGGGGATGAAAAACTGTTTTTT; cdr3_aa: CASSLDGAGDEKLFF
d_call: NA; j_call: TRBJ2-7; clone_size: NA; v_call: TRBV19; cdr3_nt: TGTGCCAGTAGTATAGAACCTAGACACGAGCAGTACTTC; cdr3_aa: CASSIEPRHEQYF
d_call: TRBD1; j_call: TRBJ2-1; clone_size: NA; v_call: TRBV5-5; cdr3_nt: TGTGCCAGCAGCTATCAACAGGGGGGGCAGTTCTTC; cdr3_aa: CASSYQQGGQFF
d_call: NA; j_call: TRBJ2-1; clone_size: few; v_call: TRBV5-1; cdr3_nt: TGCGCCAGCAGCTACGCAGGGGAGGGGAGGGATGAGCAGTTCTTC; cdr3_aa: CASSYAGEGRDEQFF
d_call: TRBD2; j_call: TRBJ2-2; clone_size: few; v_call: TRBV5-4; cdr3_nt: TGTGCCAGCAGATGGGGACTAGCGGGAGGGCCGGCCACCGGGGAGCTGTTTTTT; cdr3_aa: CASRWGLAGGPATGELFF
d_call: TRBD2; j_call: TRBJ2-7; clone_size: NA; v_call: TRBV4-1; cdr3_nt: TGCGCCAGCAGCCCAGGGTCGGGAGGGTACGAGCAGTACTTC; cdr3_aa: CASSPGSGGYEQYF
d_call: TRBD2; j_call: TRBJ2-1; clone_size: NA; v_call: TRBV11-3; cdr3_nt: TGTGCCAGCAGCTCGGCTAGCGGGAGCTCGTCCTACAATGAGCAGTTCTTC; cdr3_aa: CASSSASGSSSYNEQFF
d_call: TRBD2; j_call: TRBJ2-1; clone_size: NA; v_call: TRBV29-1; cdr3_nt: TGCAGTGCGGCGGGAGGGCCGGCTGAGCAGTTCTTC; cdr3_aa: CSAAGGPAEQFF
d_call: NA; j_call: TRBJ2-7; clone_size: NA; v_call: TRBV7-3; cdr3_nt: TGTGCCAGCAGTCCGGCGGGACAGCGAGGGGAGCAGTACTTC; cdr3_aa: CASSPAGQRGEQYF
d_call: TRBD2; j_call: TRBJ2-7; clone_size: NA; v_call: TRBV9; cdr3_nt: TGTGCCAGCAGCGCTGGCCAGGGAGGGTACGAGCAGTACTTC; cdr3_aa: CASSAGQGGYEQYF
d_call: TRBD2; j_call: TRBJ2-7; clone_size: NA; v_call: TRBV27; cdr3_nt: TGTGCCAGCAGTTTATGGGCTAGCGGGCTCTACGAGCAGTACTTC; cdr3_aa: CASSLWASGLYEQYF
d_call: TRBD2; j_call: TRBJ2-3; clone_size: NA; v_call: TRBV27; cdr3_nt: TGTGCCAGCAGCAGCCTGGGACTAGCGAGGCCCAGCGCAGATACGCAGTATTTT; cdr3_aa: CASSSLGLARPSADTQYF
d_call: NA; j_call: TRBJ2-3; clone_size: NA; v_call: TRBV5-4; cdr3_nt: TGTGCCAGCAGCTTGGCGACTAGTGGGTCTACAGATACGCAGTATTTT; cdr3_aa: CASSLATSGSTDTQYF
d_call: TRBD1; j_call: TRBJ2-1; clone_size: few; v_call: TRBV6-6; cdr3_nt: TGTGCCAGCAGTCCTTCCGGGACAGGGGGAAGGGTGCAGTTCTTC; cdr3_aa: CASSPSGTGGRVQFF
d_call: NA; j_call: TRBJ1-2; clone_size: NA; v_call: TRBV7-9; cdr3_nt: TGTGCCAGCAGCTTAGACGGTGGTAACTATGGCTACACCTTC; cdr3_aa: CASSLDGGNYGYTF
d_call: NA; j_call: TRBJ1-1; clone_size: NA; v_call: TRBV29-1; cdr3_nt: TGCAGCGTTTCGGATAGAGGGGGAACTGAAGCTTTCTTT; cdr3_aa: CSVSDRGGTEAFF
d_call: NA; j_call: TRBJ1-6; clone_size: NA; v_call: TRBV27; cdr3_nt: TGTGCCAGCAGTTTTCTTCCATTAAGAGAGGAATCACCCCTCCACTTT; cdr3_aa: CASSFLPLREESPLHF
d_call: NA; j_call: TRBJ1-4; clone_size: NA; v_call: TRBV30; cdr3_nt: TGTGCCTGGAGTGGACCGGGATCCTGGGAAAAACTGTTTTTT; cdr3_aa: CAWSGPGSWEKLFF
d_call: TRBD1; j_call: TRBJ2-2; clone_size: few; v_call: TRBV30; cdr3_nt: TGTGCCTGGAAGTCTATGGCCCAGGGGGATACCGGGGAGCTGTTTTTT; cdr3_aa: CAWKSMAQGDTGELFF
d_call: NA; j_call: TRBJ1-1; clone_size: NA; v_call: TRBV28; cdr3_nt: TGTGCCAGCAGCTTACAGGGTGGTGAAGCTTTCTTT; cdr3_aa: CASSLQGGEAFF